This TCR beta chain was retrieved from a study of T cells in localized non-small cell lung cancer. Data came from immunoSEQ multiplex PCR; TCRdb stores just in-frame clones and leaves some out. The sample gives about 19,000 clones, 90% to 95% of which show up once; approximately 4.1% is in the top ten. Looked up from germline, CDR1 is SGHRS and CDR2 is YFSETQ. Trimming removed 5 bases from V and 4 bases from J, with 16 bases in between. The CDR3 is 15 residues long. With regard to this clone: Its antigen is as yet unknown.

Overall study results and limits: Longer overall survival was seen with higher T cell density measured in blood. In uninvolved adjacent lung, T cell clonality reached its highest value, exceeding tumor.

The source was peripheral blood, collected before any cancer treatment. The chain uses TRBV5-1 and TRBJ2-1; D might be TRBD1 or TRBD2, each matching 5 bases. The sequence was obtained from a male donor aged 60 or older with stage I squamous cell lung carcinoma. Written as DNA, the CDR3 is TGCGCCAGCAGGCCCGACGGGACCTCTTACAATGAGCAGTTCTTC. Translated: CASRPDGTSYNEQFF.